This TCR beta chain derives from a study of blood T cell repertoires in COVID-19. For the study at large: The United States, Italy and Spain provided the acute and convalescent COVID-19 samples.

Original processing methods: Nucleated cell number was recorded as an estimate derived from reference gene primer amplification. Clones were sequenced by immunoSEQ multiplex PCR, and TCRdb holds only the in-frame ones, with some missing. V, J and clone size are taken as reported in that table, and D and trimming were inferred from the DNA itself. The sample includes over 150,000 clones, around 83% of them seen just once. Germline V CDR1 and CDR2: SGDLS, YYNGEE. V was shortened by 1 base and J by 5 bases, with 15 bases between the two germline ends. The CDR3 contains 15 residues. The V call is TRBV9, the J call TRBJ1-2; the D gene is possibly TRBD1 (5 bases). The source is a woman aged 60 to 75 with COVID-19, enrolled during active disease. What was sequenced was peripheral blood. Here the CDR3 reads CASSVTSGGRYGYTF. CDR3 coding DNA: TGTGCCAGCAGCGTAACGTCGGGGGGGAGGTATGGCTACACCTTC.